This record concerns one TCR beta chain sequence. The antigen remains undetermined. This record comes from a study of OX40 agonist ivuxolimab in advanced cancers. Study in general: Participants averaged approximately 61 years of age (range about 23 to 80) and were around 80% male.

The data were produced by immunoSEQ multiplex PCR, yet TCRdb's version contains in-frame clones alone and is incomplete. The sample has 61,000 or so clones, less than 90% seen once. Germline CDR1 SGHDT, CDR2 YYEEEE. The CDR3 runs to 17 residues. V was cut by 1 base and J by 1 base, with 15 bases left in between. Study-wide points: Expanded peripheral T-cell antigen specificity went undetermined. At doses 0.1 to 3.0 mg/kg, CD4+ and CD8+ clones expanded. Low normalized T-cell clonal expansion was also seen in some nonresponders.

This receptor was taken from an adult with an advanced solid tumor such as melanoma, head and neck, liver or kidney cancer. The sequencing used CD4+ or CD8+ T cells sorted from blood, collected in a trial of the OX40 agonist ivuxolimab. The chain employs TRBV5-6 and TRBJ1-3; D is unresolved. The CDR3 protein is CASSLLSAETSGNTIYF. CDR3 nucleotides: TGTGCCAGCAGCTTGCTTTCGGCAGAGACGTCTGGAAACACCATATATTTT.